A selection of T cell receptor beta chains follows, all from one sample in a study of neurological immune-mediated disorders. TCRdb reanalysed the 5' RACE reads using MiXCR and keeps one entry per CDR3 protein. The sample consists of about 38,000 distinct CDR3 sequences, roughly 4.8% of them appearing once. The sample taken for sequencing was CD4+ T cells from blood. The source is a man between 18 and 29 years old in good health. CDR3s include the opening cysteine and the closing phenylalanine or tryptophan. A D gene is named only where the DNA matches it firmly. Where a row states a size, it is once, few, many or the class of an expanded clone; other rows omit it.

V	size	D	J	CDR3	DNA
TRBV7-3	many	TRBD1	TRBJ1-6	CASSFTPQGAASSSPLHF	TGTGCCAGCAGCTTCACCCCTCAGGGGGCCGCTTCTAGTTCACCCCTCCACTTT
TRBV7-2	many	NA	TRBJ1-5	CASSPQGGNQPQHF	TGTGCCAGCAGCCCTCAGGGTGGGAATCAGCCCCAGCATTTT
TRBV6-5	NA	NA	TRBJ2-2	CASSTGMNTGELFF	TGTGCCAGCAGCACAGGGATGAACACCGGGGAGCTGTTTTTT
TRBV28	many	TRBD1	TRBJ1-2	CASSPPVTGRGGYTF	TGTGCCAGCAGTCCCCCAGTGACAGGGCGCGGAGGCTACACCTTC
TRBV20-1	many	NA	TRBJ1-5	CSARPTGYSNQPQHF	TGCAGTGCTCGACCCACAGGGTATAGCAATCAGCCCCAGCATTTT
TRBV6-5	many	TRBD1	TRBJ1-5	CASSYSGTGNQPQHF	TGTGCCAGCAGTTACTCAGGGACAGGGAATCAGCCCCAGCATTTT
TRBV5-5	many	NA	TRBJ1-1	CASSLGGTANTEAFF	TGTGCCAGCAGCTTGGGGGGGACCGCGAACACTGAAGCTTTCTTT
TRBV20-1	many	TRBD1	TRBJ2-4	CSARDPAGGAKNIQYF	TGCAGTGCTAGAGATCCGGCAGGGGGTGCCAAAAACATTCAGTACTTC
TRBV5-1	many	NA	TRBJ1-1	CASSLLGVNTEAFF	TGCGCCAGCAGCCTCCTAGGGGTGAACACTGAAGCTTTCTTT
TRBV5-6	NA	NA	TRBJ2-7	CASSSTGLYEQYF	TGTGCCAGCAGCTCCACAGGGTTGTACGAGCAGTACTTC
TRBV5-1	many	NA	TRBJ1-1	CASSLQSIGEAFF	TGCGCCAGCAGCTTGCAATCAATCGGTGAAGCTTTCTTT
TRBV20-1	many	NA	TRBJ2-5	CSATPGWGAQETQYF	TGCAGTGCCACCCCAGGGTGGGGGGCCCAAGAGACCCAGTACTTC
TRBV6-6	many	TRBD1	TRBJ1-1	CASSRQGAVTEAFF	TGTGCCAGCAGTCGACAGGGGGCGGTCACTGAAGCTTTCTTT
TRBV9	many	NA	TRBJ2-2	CASSVDLGSGTGELFF	TGTGCCAGCAGCGTAGATCTGGGGTCGGGCACCGGGGAGCTGTTTTTT
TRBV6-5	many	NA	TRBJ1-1	CASRSRRGNTEAFF	TGTGCCAGCAGATCCCGCCGGGGGAACACTGAAGCTTTCTTT
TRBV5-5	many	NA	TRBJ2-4	CASSGTKNIQYF	TGTGCCAGCAGCGGAACCAAAAACATTCAGTACTTC
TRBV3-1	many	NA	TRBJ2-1	CASSQSERNNEQFF	TGTGCCAGCAGCCAAAGTGAAAGGAACAATGAGCAGTTCTTC
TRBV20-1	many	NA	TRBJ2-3	CSAPLGGQGDTQYF	TGCAGTGCGCCTCTTGGGGGGCAAGGAGATACGCAGTATTTT
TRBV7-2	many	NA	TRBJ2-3	CASTTDPQDTQYF	TGTGCCAGCACCACGGACCCGCAAGATACGCAGTATTTT
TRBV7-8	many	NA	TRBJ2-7	CASSLAGKGDEQYF	TGTGCCAGCAGCTTAGCAGGGAAGGGGGACGAGCAGTACTTC
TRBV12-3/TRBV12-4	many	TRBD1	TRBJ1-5	CASSRGQEVNQPQHF	TGTGCCAGCAGTAGGGGACAGGAAGTAAATCAGCCCCAGCATTTT
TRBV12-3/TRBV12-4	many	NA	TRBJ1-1	CASSLEVPKAFF	TGTGCCAGCAGTTTAGAGGTCCCAAAAGCTTTCTTT
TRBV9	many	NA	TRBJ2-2	CASSVGQGMAGELFF	TGTGCCAGCAGCGTGGGCCAGGGTATGGCCGGGGAGCTGTTTTTT
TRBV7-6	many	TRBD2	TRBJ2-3	CASSSGLAGGTDTQYF	TGTGCCAGCAGCTCTGGACTAGCGGGAGGCACAGATACGCAGTATTTT
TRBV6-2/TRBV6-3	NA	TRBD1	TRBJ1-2	CASSYLDRGSSGYTF	TGTGCCAGCAGTTACTTAGACAGGGGATCTTCGGGCTACACCTTC
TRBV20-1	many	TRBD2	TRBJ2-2	CSAKDPGGPSAGELFF	TGCAGTGCTAAAGACCCGGGAGGCCCATCCGCCGGGGAGCTGTTTTTT
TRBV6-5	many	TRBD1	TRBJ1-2	CASTPGQGYFNYGYTF	TGTGCCAGCACGCCGGGACAGGGCTATTTCAACTATGGCTACACCTTC
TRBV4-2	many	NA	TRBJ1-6	CASSQDSGTFNSPLHF	TGTGCCAGCAGCCAAGATTCGGGGACCTTTAATTCACCCCTCCACTTT
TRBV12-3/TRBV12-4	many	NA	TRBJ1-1	CASTLSEDTEAFF	TGTGCCAGCACCCTTTCGGAGGACACTGAAGCTTTCTTT
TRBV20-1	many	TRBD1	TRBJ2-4	CSVGQGAENIQYF	TGCAGTGTGGGACAGGGGGCGGAAAACATTCAGTACTTC
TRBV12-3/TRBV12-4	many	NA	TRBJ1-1	CASSLEGIGPEAFF	TGTGCCAGCAGTTTGGAAGGTATTGGTCCTGAAGCTTTCTTT
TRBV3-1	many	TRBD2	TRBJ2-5	CASSGSGRKTQYF	TGTGCCAGCAGCGGATCCGGGAGGAAGACCCAGTACTTC
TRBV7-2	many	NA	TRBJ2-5	CASSLGPFQETQYF	TGTGCCAGCAGCTTAGGCCCGTTCCAAGAGACCCAGTACTTC
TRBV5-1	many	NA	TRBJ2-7	CASRDSLSYEQYF	TGCGCCAGCAGGGACAGCCTCTCCTACGAGCAGTACTTC